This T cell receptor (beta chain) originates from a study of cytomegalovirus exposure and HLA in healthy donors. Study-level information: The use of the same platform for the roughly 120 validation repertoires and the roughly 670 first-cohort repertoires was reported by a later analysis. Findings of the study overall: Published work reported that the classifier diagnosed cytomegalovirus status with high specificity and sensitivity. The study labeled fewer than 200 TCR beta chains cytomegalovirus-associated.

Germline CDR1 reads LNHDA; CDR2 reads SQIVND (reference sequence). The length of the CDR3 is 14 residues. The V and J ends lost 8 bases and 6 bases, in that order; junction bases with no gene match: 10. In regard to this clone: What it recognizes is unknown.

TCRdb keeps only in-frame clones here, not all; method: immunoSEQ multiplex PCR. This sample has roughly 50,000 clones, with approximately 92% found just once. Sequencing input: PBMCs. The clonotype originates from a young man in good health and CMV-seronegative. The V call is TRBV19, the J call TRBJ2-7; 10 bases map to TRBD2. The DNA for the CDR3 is TGTGCCAGTCAAGCGGGAGGGCCGAGGGGCGAGCAGTACTTC. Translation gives CASQAGGPRGEQYF.